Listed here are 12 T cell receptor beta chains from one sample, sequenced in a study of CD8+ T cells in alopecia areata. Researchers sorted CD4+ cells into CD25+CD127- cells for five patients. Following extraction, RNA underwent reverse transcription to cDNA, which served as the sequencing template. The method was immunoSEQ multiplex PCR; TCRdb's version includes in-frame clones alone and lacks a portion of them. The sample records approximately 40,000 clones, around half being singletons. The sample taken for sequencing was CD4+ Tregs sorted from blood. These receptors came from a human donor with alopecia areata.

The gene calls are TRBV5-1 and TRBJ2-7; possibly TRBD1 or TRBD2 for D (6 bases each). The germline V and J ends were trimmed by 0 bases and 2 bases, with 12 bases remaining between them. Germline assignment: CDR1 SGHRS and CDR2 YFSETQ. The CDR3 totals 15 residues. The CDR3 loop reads CASSLVRGRTYEQYF. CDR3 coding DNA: TGCGCCAGCAGCTTGGTTCGGGGGCGAACCTACGAGCAGTACTTC.

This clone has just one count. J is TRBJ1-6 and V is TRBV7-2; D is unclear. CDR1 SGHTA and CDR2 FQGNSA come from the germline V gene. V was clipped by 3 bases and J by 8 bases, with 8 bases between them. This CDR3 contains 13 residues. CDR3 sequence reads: CASSFPGDSPLHF. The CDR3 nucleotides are TGTGCCAGCAGCTTCCCCGGGGATTCACCCCTCCACTTT. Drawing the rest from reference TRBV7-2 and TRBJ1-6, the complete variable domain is GAGVSQSPSNKVTEKGKDVELRCDPISGHTALYWYRQSLGQGLEFLIYFQGNSAPDKSGLPSDRFSAERTGGSVSTLTIQRTQQEDSAVYLCASSFPGDSPLHFGNGTRLTVT.

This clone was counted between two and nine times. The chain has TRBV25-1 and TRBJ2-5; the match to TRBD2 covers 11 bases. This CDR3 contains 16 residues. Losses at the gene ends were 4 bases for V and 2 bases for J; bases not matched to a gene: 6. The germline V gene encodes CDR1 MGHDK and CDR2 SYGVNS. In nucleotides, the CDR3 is TGTGCCAGCAGTGTTCTAGCGGGAGGCCCGCAAGAGACCCAGTACTTC. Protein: CASSVLAGGPQETQYF. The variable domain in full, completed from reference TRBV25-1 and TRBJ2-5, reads EADIYQTPRYLVIGTGKKITLECSQTMGHDKMYWYQQDPGMELHLIHYSYGVNSTEKGDLSSESTVSRIRTEHFPLTLESARPSHTSQYLCASSVLAGGPQETQYFGPGTRLLVL.

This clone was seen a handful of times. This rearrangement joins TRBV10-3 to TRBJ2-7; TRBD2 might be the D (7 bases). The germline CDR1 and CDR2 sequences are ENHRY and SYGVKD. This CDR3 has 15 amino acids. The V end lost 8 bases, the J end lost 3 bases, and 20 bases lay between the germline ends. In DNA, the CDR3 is TGTGCCATCGCCGGGCAGCGGGACACCCGCTACGAGCAGTACTTC. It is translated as CAIAGQRDTRYEQYF.

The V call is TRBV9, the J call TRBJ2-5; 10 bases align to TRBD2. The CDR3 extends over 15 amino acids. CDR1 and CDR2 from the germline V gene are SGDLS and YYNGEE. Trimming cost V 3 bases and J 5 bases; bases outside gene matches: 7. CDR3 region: CASSASSGSGETQYF. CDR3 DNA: TGTGCCAGCAGCGCCTCTAGCGGGAGTGGGGAGACCCAGTACTTC. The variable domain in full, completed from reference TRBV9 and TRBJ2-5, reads DSGVTQTPKHLITATGQRVTLRCSPRSGDLSVYWYQQSLDQGLQFLIQYYNGEERAKGNILERFSAQQFPDLHSELNLSSLELGDSALYFCASSASSGSGETQYFGPGTRLLVL.

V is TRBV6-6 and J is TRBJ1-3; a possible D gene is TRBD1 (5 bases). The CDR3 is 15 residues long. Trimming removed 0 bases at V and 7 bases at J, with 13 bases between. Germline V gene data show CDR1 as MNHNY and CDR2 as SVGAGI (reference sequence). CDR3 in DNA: TGTGCCAGCAGTTACTCGATTCGGGGGTCGAACACCATATATTTT. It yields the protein CASSYSIRGSNTIYF.

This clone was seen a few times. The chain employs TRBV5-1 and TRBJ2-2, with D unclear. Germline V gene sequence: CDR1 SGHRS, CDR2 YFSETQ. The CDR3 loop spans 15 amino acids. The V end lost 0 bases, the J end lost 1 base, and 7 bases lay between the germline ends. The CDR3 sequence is CASSLGNRNTGELFF. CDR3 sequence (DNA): TGCGCCAGCAGCTTGGGTAACAGGAACACCGGGGAGCTGTTTTTT.

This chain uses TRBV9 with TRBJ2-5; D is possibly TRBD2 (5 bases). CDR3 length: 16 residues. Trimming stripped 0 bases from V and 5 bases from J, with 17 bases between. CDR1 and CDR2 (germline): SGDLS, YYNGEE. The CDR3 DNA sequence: TGTGCCAGCAGCGTAGGGAACGCCGGGGTTAAGGAGACCCAGTACTTC. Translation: CASSVGNAGVKETQYF.

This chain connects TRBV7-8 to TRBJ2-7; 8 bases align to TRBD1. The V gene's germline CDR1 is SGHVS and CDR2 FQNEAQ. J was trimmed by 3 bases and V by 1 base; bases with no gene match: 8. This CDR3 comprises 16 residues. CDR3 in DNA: TGTGCCAGCAGCTTAGATCGACAGGGGATGAACTACGAGCAGTACTTC. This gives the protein CASSLDRQGMNYEQYF.

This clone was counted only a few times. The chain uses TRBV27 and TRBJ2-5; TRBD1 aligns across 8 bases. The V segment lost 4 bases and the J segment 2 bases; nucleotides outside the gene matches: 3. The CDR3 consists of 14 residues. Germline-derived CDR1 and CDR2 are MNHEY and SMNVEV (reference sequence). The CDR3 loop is CASSWRTGQETQYF. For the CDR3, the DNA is TGTGCCAGCAGTTGGAGGACAGGGCAAGAGACCCAGTACTTC.

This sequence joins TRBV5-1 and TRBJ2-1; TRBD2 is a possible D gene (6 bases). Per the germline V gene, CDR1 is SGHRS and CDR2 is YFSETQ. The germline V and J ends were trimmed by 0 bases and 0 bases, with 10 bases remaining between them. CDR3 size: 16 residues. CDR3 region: CASSLVAGTSYNEQFF. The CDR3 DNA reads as TGCGCCAGCAGCTTGGTCGCGGGGACCTCCTACAATGAGCAGTTCTTC.

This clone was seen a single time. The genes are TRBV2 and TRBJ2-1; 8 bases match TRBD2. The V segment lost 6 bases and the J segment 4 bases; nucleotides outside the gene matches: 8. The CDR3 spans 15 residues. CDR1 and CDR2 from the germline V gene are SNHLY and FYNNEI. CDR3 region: CASSNAGGSYNEQFF. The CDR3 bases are TGTGCCAGCAGCAACGCGGGGGGCTCTTACAATGAGCAGTTCTTC.